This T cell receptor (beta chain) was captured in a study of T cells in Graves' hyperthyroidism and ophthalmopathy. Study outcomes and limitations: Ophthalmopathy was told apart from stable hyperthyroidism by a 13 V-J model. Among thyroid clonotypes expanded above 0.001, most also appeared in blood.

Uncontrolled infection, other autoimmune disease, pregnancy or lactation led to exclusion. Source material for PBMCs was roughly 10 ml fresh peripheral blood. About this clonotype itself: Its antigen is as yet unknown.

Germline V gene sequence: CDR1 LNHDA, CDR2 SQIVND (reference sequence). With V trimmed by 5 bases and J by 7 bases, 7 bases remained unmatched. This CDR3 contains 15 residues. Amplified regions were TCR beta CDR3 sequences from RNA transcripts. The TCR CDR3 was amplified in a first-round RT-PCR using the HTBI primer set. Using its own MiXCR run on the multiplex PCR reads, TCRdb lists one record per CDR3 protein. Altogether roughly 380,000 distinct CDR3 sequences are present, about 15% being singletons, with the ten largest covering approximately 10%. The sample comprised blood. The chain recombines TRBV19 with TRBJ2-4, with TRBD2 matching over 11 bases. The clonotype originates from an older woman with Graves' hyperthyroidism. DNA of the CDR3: TGTGCCAGTAGTCTTCTAGCGGGAGGCGGTAACATTCAGTACTTC. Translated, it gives CASSLLAGGGNIQYF.